This entry concerns a single TCR beta chain. From its re-call of the 5' RACE reads, TCRdb lists each CDR3 protein once, without DNA. The sample holds fewer than 550,000 distinct CDR3 sequences. This sample stems from a study of T cells expressing NK-cell markers. The CDR3 runs to 16 residues. CDR1 is SGHVS, CDR2 FNYEAQ, per germline. Sequencing was performed on blood T cells: a sorted CD56 or NKG2C T cell subset, CD4+ or CD8+ T cells, or bulk PBMC T cells (not recorded which). The chain couples TRBV7-6 to TRBJ2-3; TCRdb lists TRBD1, though no DNA is available to test this call. The source of this sequence is a woman between 50 and 59 years old in good health. The CDR3 loop reads CASSSLTGESPDTQYF.